The clone carrying this T cell receptor beta chain was seen a single time. The data originate from a study of blood T cell repertoires in COVID-19. Assay used: immunoSEQ multiplex PCR; TCRdb lists only in-frame clones, some missing. Here the sample spans roughly 200,000 clones, 87% being singletons. The CDR3 has 14 residues. V dropped 5 bases and J dropped 7; count of bases not matched to a gene: 6. Germline CDR1 MNHEY, CDR2 SVGEGT. The specimen was peripheral blood. This sequence was found in a woman younger than 30 who had recovered from COVID-19. This chain joins TRBV6-2 or TRBV6-3 and TRBJ1-3, with 9 bases fitting TRBD1. CDR3 residues: CASSPGTGTNTIYF. The CDR3 DNA reads TGTGCCAGCAGTCCCGGGACAGGGACCAACACCATATATTTT.